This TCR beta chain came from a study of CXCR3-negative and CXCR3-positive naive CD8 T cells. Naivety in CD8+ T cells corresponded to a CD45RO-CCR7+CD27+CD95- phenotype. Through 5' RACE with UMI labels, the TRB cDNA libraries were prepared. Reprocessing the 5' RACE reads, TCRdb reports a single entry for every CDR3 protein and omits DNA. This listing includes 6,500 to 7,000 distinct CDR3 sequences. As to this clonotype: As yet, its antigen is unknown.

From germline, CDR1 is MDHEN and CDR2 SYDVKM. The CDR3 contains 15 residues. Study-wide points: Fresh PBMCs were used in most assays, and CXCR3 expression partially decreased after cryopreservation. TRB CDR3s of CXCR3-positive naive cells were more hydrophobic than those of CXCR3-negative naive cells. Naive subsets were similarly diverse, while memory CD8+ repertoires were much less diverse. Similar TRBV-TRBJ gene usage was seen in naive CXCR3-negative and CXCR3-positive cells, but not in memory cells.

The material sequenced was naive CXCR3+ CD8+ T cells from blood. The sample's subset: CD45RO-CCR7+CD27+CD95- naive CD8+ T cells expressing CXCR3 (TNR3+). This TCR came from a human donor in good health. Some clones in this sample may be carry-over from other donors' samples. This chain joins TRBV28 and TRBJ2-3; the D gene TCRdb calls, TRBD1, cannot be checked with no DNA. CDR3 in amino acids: CASSFQGWKADTQYF.